This is a list of T cell receptor beta chains from one sample in a study of blood T cell repertoires in COVID-19. Generated by immunoSEQ multiplex PCR, the TCRdb table keeps only in-frame clones and is missing some. The table has a few hundred thousand clones, more than 65% seen once. Sample: peripheral blood. The origin of the receptors is a woman aged 40 to 49 who had recovered from COVID-19. The CDR3 runs from the conserved cysteine through the conserved F or W. The order of the fields is D gene, J gene, V gene, clone size, CDR3 protein, CDR3 DNA. A D gene is named only where the DNA matches it firmly. Rows give clone size only sometimes, using once, few, many, or a class for an expanded clone.

TRBD1 TRBJ1-3 TRBV5-1 . CASSAEGGLGNTIYF TGCGCCAGCAGCGCGGAAGGGGGCCTTGGAAACACCATATATTTT
. TRBJ1-2 TRBV5-4 . CASSGRNGDGYTF TGTGCCAGCAGCGGTCGGAACGGGGATGGCTACACCTTC
TRBD1 TRBJ2-5 TRBV5-5 . CASSLRGRETQYF TGTGCCAGCAGCTTGAGGGGGCGGGAGACCCAGTACTTC
TRBD1 TRBJ2-5 TRBV27 . CASSPRTGSETQYF TGTGCCAGCAGTCCCAGGACAGGGAGCGAGACCCAGTACTTC
. TRBJ2-7 TRBV7-8 . CASSLFPKPSEQYF TGTGCCAGCAGCTTATTCCCCAAACCTAGCGAGCAGTACTTC
TRBD1 TRBJ1-1 TRBV7-2 . CASSLWTGNTEAFF TGTGCCAGCAGCCTCTGGACAGGGAACACTGAAGCTTTCTTT
TRBD1 TRBJ1-4 TRBV6-5 . CASTYQTGNGEKLFF TGTGCCAGCACTTACCAGACAGGGAATGGTGAAAAACTGTTTTTT
. TRBJ2-2 TRBV18 . CASSLTISSTDGELFF TGTGCCAGCTCACTAACCATATCATCGACAGACGGGGAGCTGTTTTTT
. TRBJ1-3 TRBV6-6 . CASTIFGQNSGNTIYF TGTGCCAGCACCATCTTCGGACAGAACTCTGGAAACACCATATATTTT
. TRBJ1-2 TRBV6-5 . CASSPPGIVYGYTF TGTGCCAGCAGCCCCCCAGGGATCGTCTATGGCTACACCTTC
TRBD1 TRBJ1-2 TRBV9 . CASSFRDRGRGYTF TGTGCCAGCAGCTTCCGGGACAGGGGGCGCGGCTACACCTTC
. TRBJ2-1 TRBV7-9 . CASSFRTMNEQFF TGTGCCAGCAGCTTTAGAACGATGAATGAGCAGTTCTTC
. TRBJ2-2 TRBV7-9 . CASSLGSALATGELFF TGTGCCAGCAGCTTAGGTTCGGCGCTAGCCACCGGGGAGCTGTTTTTT
. TRBJ2-2 TRBV5-1 few CASSFWTDGELFF TGCGCCAGCAGCTTCTGGACAGATGGGGAGCTGTTTTTT
. TRBJ2-7 TRBV28 . CASSLAQGGGVGDEQYF TGTGCCAGCAGTTTGGCCCAAGGTGGCGGGGTTGGCGACGAGCAGTACTTC
. TRBJ1-1 TRBV2 . CASRTREENTEAFF TGTGCCAGCAGGACCCGAGAGGAGAACACTGAAGCTTTCTTT
TRBD1 TRBJ2-7 TRBV6-6 . CASSRILRGPGEQYF TGTGCCAGCAGCCGAATTCTCAGGGGGCCGGGCGAGCAGTACTTC
TRBD2 TRBJ2-1 TRBV10-3 . CAISGRGTSDHNEQFF TGTGCCATCAGTGGTCGAGGGACTAGCGATCACAATGAGCAGTTCTTC
. TRBJ1-3 TRBV18 . CASSPRTDSGNTIYF TGTGCCAGCTCACCACGAACAGACTCTGGAAACACCATATATTTT
TRBD1 TRBJ2-5 TRBV6-5 . CASSYARGLGETQYF TGTGCCAGCAGTTATGCGAGGGGGCTAGGGGAGACCCAGTACTTC
. TRBJ1-5 TRBV6-5 . CASSYSISGWQPQHF TGTGCCAGCAGTTACTCCATATCAGGGTGGCAGCCCCAGCATTTT
. TRBJ1-1 TRBV4-1 . CASSQDLTGRSEAFF TGCGCCAGCAGCCAAGATCTAACGGGGAGAAGTGAAGCTTTCTTT
TRBD2 TRBJ2-2 TRBV11-3 . CASSLTGLPNTGELFF TGTGCCAGCAGCTTGACGGGACTACCGAACACCGGGGAGCTGTTTTTT
. TRBJ2-7 TRBV7-6 . CASRGRNEQYF TGTGCCAGCAGGGGGCGAAACGAGCAGTACTTC
. TRBJ2-7 TRBV4-3 . CASSQDKGLSYEQYF TGCGCCAGCAGCCAAGATAAGGGGCTGTCCTACGAGCAGTACTTC
TRBD1 TRBJ2-5 TRBV30 . CAWSRKELQGWETQYF TGTGCCTGGAGTAGAAAAGAGCTACAGGGGTGGGAGACCCAGTACTTC
. TRBJ2-1 TRBV5-1 . CASSVNRIEQFF TGCGCCAGCAGCGTTAACAGGATAGAGCAGTTCTTC
. TRBJ1-1 TRBV9 . CASSAQGNTEAFF TGTGCCAGCAGCGCTCAGGGGAACACTGAAGCTTTCTTT
. TRBJ1-3 TRBV28 once CASSWGHFSGNTIYF TGTGCCAGCAGCTGGGGGCACTTCTCTGGAAACACCATATATTTT
TRBD1 TRBJ2-5 TRBV2 . CASIVGQGGTQYF TGTGCCAGCATTGTAGGACAGGGGGGGACCCAGTACTTC
TRBD2 TRBJ2-3 TRBV3-1/TRBV3-2 . CASSQSGGGTDTQYF TGTGCCAGCAGCCAGAGCGGGGGTGGCACAGATACGCAGTATTTT
. TRBJ2-5 TRBV6-1 . CASSDNHGVGGETQYF TGTGCCAGCAGTGACAACCACGGGGTCGGAGGTGAGACCCAGTACTTC
. TRBJ1-2 TRBV7-8 . CASSAHRDVNYGYTF TGTGCCAGCAGCGCTCACAGGGATGTGAACTATGGCTACACCTTC
. TRBJ2-7 TRBV7-2 . CASSLRTENEQYF TGTGCCAGCAGCCTCCGGACAGAAAACGAGCAGTACTTC
. TRBJ1-1 TRBV7-2 . CASSFWGGFNTEAFF TGTGCCAGCAGCTTTTGGGGGGGTTTTAACACTGAAGCTTTCTTT
. TRBJ1-2 TRBV2 . CASSVYNYGYTF TGTGCCAGCAGTGTATATAACTATGGCTACACCTTC
. TRBJ1-5 TRBV11-3 once CASSLVCRRQKNQPQHF TGTGCCAGCAGCTTAGTCTGTCGGCGACAGAAGAATCAGCCCCAGCATTTT
. TRBJ2-1 TRBV1 . CTSSQRSLGLTNEQFF TGCACCAGCAGCCAGAGATCCTTAGGTTTGACAAATGAGCAGTTCTTC
TRBD2 TRBJ2-5 TRBV7-2 few CASKISGSHMTQYF TGTGCCAGCAAGATTAGCGGGTCCCATATGACCCAGTACTTC
. TRBJ1-6 TRBV19 . CASSTPDRNNSPLHF TGTGCCAGTAGTACCCCCGACAGGAATAATTCACCCCTCCACTTT
TRBD1 TRBJ1-4 TRBV28 . CASRGQPANEKLFF TGTGCCAGCAGGGGACAGCCAGCTAATGAAAAACTGTTTTTT
TRBD2 TRBJ2-5 TRBV5-6 . CASSDYLAWGGQETQYF TGTGCCAGCAGCGATTATCTAGCGTGGGGGGGCCAAGAGACCCAGTACTTC
TRBD1 TRBJ2-1 TRBV6-5 . CASSRGTGGDEQFF TGTGCCAGCAGCCGGGGGACAGGCGGCGATGAGCAGTTCTTC
TRBD2 TRBJ2-1 TRBV27 . CASRTSGGGNEQFF TGTGCCAGCAGGACTAGCGGGGGGGGCAATGAGCAGTTCTTC
TRBD2 TRBJ2-5 TRBV9 . CASSGYSGGVQETQYF TGTGCCAGCAGCGGCTATAGCGGGGGGGTCCAAGAGACCCAGTACTTC
TRBD2 TRBJ2-1 TRBV3-1/TRBV3-2 . CASSQGSRGGDNEQFF TGTGCCAGCAGCCAAGGTTCGCGGGGGGGCGATAATGAGCAGTTCTTC
. TRBJ1-3 TRBV28 . CASRDIRVVSGNTIYF TGTGCCAGCAGAGATATCAGGGTGGTTTCTGGAAACACCATATATTTT
. TRBJ2-7 TRBV15 . CATSREGYEQYF TGTGCCACCAGCAGGGAGGGTTACGAGCAGTACTTC
. TRBJ1-5 TRBV2 . CASQGSTVNQPQHF TGTGCCAGCCAGGGGAGTACGGTCAATCAGCCCCAGCATTTT
. TRBJ1-2 TRBV19 once CASQRAQGGYTF TGTGCCAGTCAGAGGGCGCAAGGGGGCTACACCTTC